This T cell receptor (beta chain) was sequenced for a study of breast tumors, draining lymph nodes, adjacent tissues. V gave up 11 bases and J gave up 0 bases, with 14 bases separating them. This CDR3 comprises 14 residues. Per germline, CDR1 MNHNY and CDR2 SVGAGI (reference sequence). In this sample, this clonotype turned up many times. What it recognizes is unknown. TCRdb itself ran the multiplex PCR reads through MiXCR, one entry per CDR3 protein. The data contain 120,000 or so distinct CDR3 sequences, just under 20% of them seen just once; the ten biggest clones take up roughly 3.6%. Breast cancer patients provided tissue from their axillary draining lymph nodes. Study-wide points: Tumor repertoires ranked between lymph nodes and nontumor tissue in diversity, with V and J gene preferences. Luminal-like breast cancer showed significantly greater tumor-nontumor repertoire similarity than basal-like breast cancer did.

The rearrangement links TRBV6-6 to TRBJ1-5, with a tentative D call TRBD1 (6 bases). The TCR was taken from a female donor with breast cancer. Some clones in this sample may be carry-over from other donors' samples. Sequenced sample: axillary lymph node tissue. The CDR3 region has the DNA TGTGCCGTACAACAGGGCAATAGCAATCAGCCCCAGCATTTT. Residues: CAVQQGNSNQPQHF.